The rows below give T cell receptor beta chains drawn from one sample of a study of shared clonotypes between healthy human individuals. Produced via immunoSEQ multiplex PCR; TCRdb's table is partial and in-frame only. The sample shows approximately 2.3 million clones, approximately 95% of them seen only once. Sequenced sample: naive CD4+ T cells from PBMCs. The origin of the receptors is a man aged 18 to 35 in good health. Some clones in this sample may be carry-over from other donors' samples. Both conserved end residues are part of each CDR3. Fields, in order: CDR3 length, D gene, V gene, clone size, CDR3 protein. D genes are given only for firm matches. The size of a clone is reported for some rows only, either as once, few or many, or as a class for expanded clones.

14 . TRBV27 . CASSILQGSQPQHF
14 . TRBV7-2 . CASSLAAGSYGYTF
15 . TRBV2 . CASSLQQQGGYGYTF
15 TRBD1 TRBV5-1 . CASSTGQGPQETQYF
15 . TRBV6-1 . CASSEPSGAGYGYTF
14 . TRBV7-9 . CASSHEWGNQPQHF
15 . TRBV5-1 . CASSTGTQNLETQYF
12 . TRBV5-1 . CASSFTDGGYTF
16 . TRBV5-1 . CASSLGEGSPNYGYTF
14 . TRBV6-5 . CASSYRQMNTEAFF
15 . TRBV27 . CASSNVYLAKNIQYF
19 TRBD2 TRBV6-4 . CASSTRSGLAGRDAGELFF
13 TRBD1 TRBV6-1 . CASGFGTASEQYF
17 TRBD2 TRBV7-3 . CASSLGTSGALGGTQYF
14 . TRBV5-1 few CASSYLQGSSGAFF
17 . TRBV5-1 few CASSAPFPGLQADGYTF
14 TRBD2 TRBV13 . CASSGSGREYEQYF
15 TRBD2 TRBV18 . CASSSGLAGAETQYF
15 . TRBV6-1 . CASSESYDSNQPQHF
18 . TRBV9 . CASSVASSSGASRETQYF
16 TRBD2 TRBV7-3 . CASSLTYPSGPYEQYF
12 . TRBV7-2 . CASAGALYGYTF
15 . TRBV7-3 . CASSLNSWGTGELFF
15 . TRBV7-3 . CASSYRIGSPGELFF
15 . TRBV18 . CASSPGQLRNTEAFF
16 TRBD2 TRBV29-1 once CSVRGLAGGGPYEQYF
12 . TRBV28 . CASSFIYNEQFF
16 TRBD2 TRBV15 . CATSRGLAGDLNEQFF
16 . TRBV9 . CASSAPRGGMSDTQYF
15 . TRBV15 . CATSRDSAFNQPQHF
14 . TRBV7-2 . CASSLDRGGGTQYF
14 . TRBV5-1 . CASSLGSTNNEQFF
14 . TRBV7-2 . CASSLVSESDTQYF
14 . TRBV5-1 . CASSLARATDTQYF
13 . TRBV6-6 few CASTGAGNEKLFF
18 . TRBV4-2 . CASSQETDRISSTDTQYF
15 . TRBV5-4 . CASSLVKGGEETQYF
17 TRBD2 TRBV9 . CASSSLGASGSLNTQYF
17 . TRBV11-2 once CASSPSFVGYSTDTQYF
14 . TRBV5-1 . CASSFGVSGEKLFF
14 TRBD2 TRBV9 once CASSLGRDTGELFF
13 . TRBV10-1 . CASSDGRPYGYTF